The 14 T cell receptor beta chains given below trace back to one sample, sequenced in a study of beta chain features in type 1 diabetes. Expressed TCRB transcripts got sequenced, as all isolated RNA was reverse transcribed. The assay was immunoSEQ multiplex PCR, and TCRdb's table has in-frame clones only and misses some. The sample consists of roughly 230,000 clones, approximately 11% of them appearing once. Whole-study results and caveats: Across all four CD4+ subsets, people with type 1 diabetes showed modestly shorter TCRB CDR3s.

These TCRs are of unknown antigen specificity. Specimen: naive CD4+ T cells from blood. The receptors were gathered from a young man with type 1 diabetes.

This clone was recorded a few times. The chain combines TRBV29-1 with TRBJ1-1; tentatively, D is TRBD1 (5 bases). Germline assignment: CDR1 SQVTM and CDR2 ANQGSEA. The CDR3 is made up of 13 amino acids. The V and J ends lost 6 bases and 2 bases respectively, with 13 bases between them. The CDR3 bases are TGCAGCGTCCAATCGACAGTTAACACTGAAGCTTTCTTT. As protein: CSVQSTVNTEAFF.

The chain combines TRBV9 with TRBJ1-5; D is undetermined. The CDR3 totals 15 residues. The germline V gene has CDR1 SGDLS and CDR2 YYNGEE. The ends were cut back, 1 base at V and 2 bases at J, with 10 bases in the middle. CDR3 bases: TGTGCCAGCAGCGTAAGCCCCGATCGCAATCAGCCCCAGCATTTT. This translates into CASSVSPDRNQPQHF.

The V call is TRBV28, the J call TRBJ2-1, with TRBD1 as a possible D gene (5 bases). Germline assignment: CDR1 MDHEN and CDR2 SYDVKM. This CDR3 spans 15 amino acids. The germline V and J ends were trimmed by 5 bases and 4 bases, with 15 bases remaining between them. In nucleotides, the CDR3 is TGTGCCAGCAGTGGCCCTTCCGACAGTTACAATGAGCAGTTCTTC. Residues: CASSGPSDSYNEQFF.

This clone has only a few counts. In DNA form, the CDR3 reads TGTGCCAGTAGCGGGGGAGCAGGGCGATGGATGTATGGCTACACCTTC. It specifies CASSGGAGRWMYGYTF. This chain uses TRBV19 with TRBJ1-2; a weak D match, TRBD1 (5 bases). The germline V gene has CDR1 LNHDA and CDR2 SQIVND (reference sequence). Trimming left V 6 bases short and J 5 bases short, with 22 bases between. The CDR3 spans 16 residues.

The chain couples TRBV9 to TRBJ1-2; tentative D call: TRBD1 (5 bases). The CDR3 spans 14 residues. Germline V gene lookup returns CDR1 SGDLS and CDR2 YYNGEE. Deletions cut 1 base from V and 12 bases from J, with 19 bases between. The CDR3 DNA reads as TGTGCCAGCAGCGTATCCGAGACAGCAGCCTTACACACCTTC. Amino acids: CASSVSETAALHTF.

Written as DNA, the CDR3 is TGTGCCAGCAGTGAACTAGCGGGGGTACACAATGAGCAGTTCTTC. It encodes CASSELAGVHNEQFF. The V call is TRBV7-2, the J call TRBJ2-1; 11 bases map to TRBD2. The J segment lost 5 bases and the V segment lost 6 bases, leaving 6 bases of the junction unmatched. The CDR3 runs 15 residues. The germline gives CDR1 SGHTA, CDR2 FQGNSA.

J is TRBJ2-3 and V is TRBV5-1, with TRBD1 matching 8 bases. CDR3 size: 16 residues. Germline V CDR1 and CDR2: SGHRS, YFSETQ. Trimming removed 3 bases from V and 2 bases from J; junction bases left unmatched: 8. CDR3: CASSSIGQGNTDTQYF. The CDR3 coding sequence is TGCGCCAGCAGCTCCATTGGACAGGGCAACACAGATACGCAGTATTTT. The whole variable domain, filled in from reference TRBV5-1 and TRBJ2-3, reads KAGVTQTPRYLIKTRGQQVTLSCSPISGHRSVSWYQQTPGQGLQFLFEYFSETQRNKGNFPGRFSGRQFSNSRSEMNVSTLELGDSALYLCASSSIGQGNTDTQYFGPGTRLTVL.

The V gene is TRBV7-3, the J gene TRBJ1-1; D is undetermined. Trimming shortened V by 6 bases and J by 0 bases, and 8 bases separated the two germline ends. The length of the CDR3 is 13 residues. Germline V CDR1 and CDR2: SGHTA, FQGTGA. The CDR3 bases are TGTGCCAGCAGGGAGGGCTTGAACACTGAAGCTTTCTTT. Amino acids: CASREGLNTEAFF. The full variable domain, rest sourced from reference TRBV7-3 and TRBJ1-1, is GAGVSQTPSNKVTEKGKYVELRCDPISGHTALYWYRQSLGQGPEFLIYFQGTGAADDSGLPNDRFFAVRPEGSVSTLKIQRTERGDSAVYLCASREGLNTEAFFGQGTRLTVV.

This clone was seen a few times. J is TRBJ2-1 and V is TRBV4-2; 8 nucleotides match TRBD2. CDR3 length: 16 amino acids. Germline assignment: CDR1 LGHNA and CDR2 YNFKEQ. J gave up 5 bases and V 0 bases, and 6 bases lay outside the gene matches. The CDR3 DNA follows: TGTGCCAGCAGCCAAGATCACCGGGGGGGTCACAATGAGCAGTTCTTC. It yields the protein CASSQDHRGGHNEQFF.

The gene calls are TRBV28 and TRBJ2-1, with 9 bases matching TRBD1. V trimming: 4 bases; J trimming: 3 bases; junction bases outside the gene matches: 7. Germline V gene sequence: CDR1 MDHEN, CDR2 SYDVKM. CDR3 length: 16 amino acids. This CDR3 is CASSSPGQGHYNEQFF. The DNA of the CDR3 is TGTGCCAGCAGTTCTCCGGGACAGGGCCACTACAATGAGCAGTTCTTC.

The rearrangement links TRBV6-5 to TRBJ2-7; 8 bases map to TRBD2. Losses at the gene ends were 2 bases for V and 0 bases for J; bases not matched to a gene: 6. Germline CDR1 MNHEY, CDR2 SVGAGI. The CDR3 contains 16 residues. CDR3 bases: TGTGCCAGCAGTTACGTCACTAGCGGCATCTCCTACGAGCAGTACTTC. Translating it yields CASSYVTSGISYEQYF.

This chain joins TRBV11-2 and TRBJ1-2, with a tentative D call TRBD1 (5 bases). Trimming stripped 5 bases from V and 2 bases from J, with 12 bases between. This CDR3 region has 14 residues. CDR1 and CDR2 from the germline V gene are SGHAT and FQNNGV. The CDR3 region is CASSVGPENYGYTF. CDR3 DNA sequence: TGTGCCAGCAGCGTGGGGCCAGAAAACTATGGCTACACCTTC.

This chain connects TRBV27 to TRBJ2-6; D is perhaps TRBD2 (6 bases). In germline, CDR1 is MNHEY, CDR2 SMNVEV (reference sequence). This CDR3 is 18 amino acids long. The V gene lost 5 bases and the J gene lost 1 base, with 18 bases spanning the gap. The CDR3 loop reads CASSQTSRSGSGANVLTF. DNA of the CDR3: TGTGCCAGCAGTCAGACTAGTAGGTCAGGGTCTGGGGCCAACGTCCTGACTTTC. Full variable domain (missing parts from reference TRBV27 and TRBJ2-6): EAQVTQNPRYLITVTGKKLTVTCSQNMNHEYMSWYRQDPGLGLRQIYYSMNVEVTDKGDVPEGYKVSRKEKRNFPLILESPSPNQTSLYFCASSQTSRSGSGANVLTFGAGSRLTVL.

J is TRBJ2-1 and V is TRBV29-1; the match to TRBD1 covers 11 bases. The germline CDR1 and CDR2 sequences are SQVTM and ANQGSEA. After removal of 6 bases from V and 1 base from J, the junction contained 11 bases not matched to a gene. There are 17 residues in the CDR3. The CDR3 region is CSVGGQGVPRSYNEQFF. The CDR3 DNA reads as TGCAGCGTGGGGGGACAGGGGGTGCCAAGGTCCTACAATGAGCAGTTCTTC.